The next 22 T cell receptor beta chains were all read from a single sample in a study of T cells in Graves' hyperthyroidism and ophthalmopathy. RNA transcripts were the template for amplifying TCR beta CDR3 regions. The HTBI primer set served for first-round RT-PCR of the TCR CDR3. TCRdb used MiXCR to reprocess the multiplex PCR reads, holding one entry per CDR3 protein. The sample has fewer than 200,000 distinct CDR3 sequences; less than 10% are singletons. The sample taken for sequencing was blood. The source of these receptors is a woman aged 18-35 years with Graves' hyperthyroidism that later progressed to Graves' ophthalmopathy.

The chain uses TRBV28 and TRBJ1-1; 9 positions agree with TRBD1. Germline values: CDR1 MDHEN, CDR2 SYDVKM. The CDR3 is made up of 14 amino acids. V was pared by 5 bases and J by 4 bases, with 5 bases of the junction left unmatched. The CDR3 DNA reads as TGTGCCAGCAGTGTCGGACAGGGGATCACTGAAGCTTTCTTT. This gives the protein CASSVGQGITEAFF.

In regard to this clonotype: Being one base from a much bigger clone, this may be a read error. This chain links TRBV12-3 or TRBV12-4 with TRBJ2-5; D is perhaps TRBD2 (6 bases). V was pared by 4 bases and J by 4 bases, with 10 bases between. This CDR3 has 13 amino acids. The CDR3 nucleotides are TGTGCCAGCAGTTGGGACTTGCGAGAGACCCAGTACTTC. Its protein is CASSWDLRETQYF.

This clonotype was observed a few times. This may stem from a read error, because a much larger clone lies one nucleotide away. The rearrangement links TRBV28 to TRBJ2-7, with D possibly being TRBD1 (6 bases). The DNA end favors TRBJ2-1, so the J call may be wrong. CDR3 length: 14 residues. Germline V gene data show CDR1 as MDHEN and CDR2 as SYDVKM. DNA for the CDR3: TGTGCCAGCAGTCTTCAGGGGTTGTCCTACGAGCAGTTCTTC. It specifies CASSLQGLSYEQFF.

This clonotype was seen repeatedly, ten times or more. The CDR3 coding sequence is TGTGCCAGCAGCAGGGACCTCACCGGGGAGCTGTTTTTT. It is translated as CASSRDLTGELFF. This rearrangement joins TRBV7-2 to TRBJ2-2; D possibly uses TRBD1 or TRBD2 (5 bases each). The CDR3 loop spans 13 amino acids. The ends were cut back, 5 bases at V and 4 bases at J, with 8 bases in the middle. Germline-derived CDR1 and CDR2 are SGHTA and FQGNSA.

This clonotype was observed at least ten times. The chain joins TRBV20-1 to TRBJ2-1, with D uncertain. The CDR3 has 15 amino acids. V lost 4 bases to trimming and J lost 8 bases, with 21 bases between them. Germline V CDR1 and CDR2: DFQATT, SNEGSKA (reference sequence). The CDR3 nucleotides read TGCAGTGCTATCTCCCCCGCACGACCCCGGCATGAGCAGTTCTTC. It codes for CSAISPARPRHEQFF.

Many counts were recorded for this clonotype. The V call is TRBV7-9, the J call TRBJ2-1, with D perhaps TRBD1 (5 bases). The germline V gene has CDR1 SEHNR and CDR2 FQNEAQ (reference sequence). The ends were cut back, 8 bases at V and 0 bases at J, with 14 bases in the middle. The CDR3 length is 15 residues. CDR3 protein: CASSTRQSSYNEQFF. The CDR3 DNA reads as TGTGCCAGCTCAACCAGACAGAGCTCCTACAATGAGCAGTTCTTC.

This clonotype showed up many times. The rearrangement links TRBV24-1 to TRBJ2-1; D tentatively reads TRBD1 or TRBD2 (5 bases each). CDR3 length: 15 residues. Germline-derived CDR1 and CDR2 are KGHDR and SFDVKD. With 9 bases removed from V and 7 bases from J, the gap between germline ends came to 21 bases. The CDR3 loop reads CATGPGRSFGNEQFF. Here the CDR3 DNA reads TGTGCCACCGGACCAGGGAGAAGCTTTGGGAATGAGCAGTTCTTC.

This clonotype occurred a few times. The CDR3: CASSMGLRISGNTIYF. In nucleotides, the CDR3 is TGTGCCAGTAGTATGGGGTTACGGATCTCTGGAAACACCATATATTTT. The chain combines TRBV19 with TRBJ1-3, with D unclear. The V end lost 3 bases, the J end lost 0 bases, and 12 bases lay between the germline ends. This CDR3 is 16 amino acids long. Germline V gene sequence: CDR1 LNHDA, CDR2 SQIVND (reference sequence).

The rearrangement joins TRBV5-4 to TRBJ1-2, with 7 positions matching TRBD1. The CDR3 sequence is 16 residues long. Looked up from germline, CDR1 is SGHNT and CDR2 is YYREEE (reference sequence). V lost 0 bases, J lost 2 bases, and 7 bases stayed unmatched. CDR3 bases: TGTGCCAGCAGCTTGGCCAAGGGGGCGGGGAACTATGGCTACACCTTC. This codes for CASSLAKGAGNYGYTF.

This clonotype was recorded many times. The chain links TRBV13 to TRBJ2-7; 8 bases are a match to TRBD2. This CDR3 region has 16 residues. V shed 0 bases and J 2 bases; nucleotides not matched to a gene: 6. Germline CDR1 PRHDT, CDR2 FYEKMQ (reference sequence). The CDR3 nucleotides are TGTGCCAGCAGCTTAGGCGGGGGGGGGCGGACCTACGAGCAGTACTTC. Amino acids: CASSLGGGGRTYEQYF.

This chain links TRBV6-5 with TRBJ2-1, with 8 positions matching TRBD2. CDR1 MNHEY and CDR2 SVGAGI come from the germline V gene. The J segment lost 7 bases and the V segment lost 0 bases, leaving 2 bases of the junction unmatched. The CDR3 spans 14 residues. The CDR3 is CASSYSTSGNEQFF. In nucleotides, the CDR3 is TGTGCCAGCAGTTACTCAACTAGCGGTAATGAGCAGTTCTTC.

This clonotype was seen many times. This chain joins TRBV6-4 and TRBJ2-2; 8 bases align to TRBD1. CDR1 MRHNA and CDR2 SNTAGT come from the germline V gene. The CDR3 runs 14 residues. V lost 4 bases and J lost 4; bases outside the gene matches: 2. Written as DNA, the CDR3 is TGTGCCAGCAGTGCAGGGGGCGCCACCGGGGAGCTGTTTTTT. It codes for CASSAGGATGELFF.

This clonotype appeared many times. V usage is TRBV19 and J usage is TRBJ1-6; D may be TRBD1 (6 bases). V lost 4 bases to trimming and J lost 4 bases, with 14 bases between them. Germline CDR1 and CDR2: LNHDA and SQIVND (reference sequence). The CDR3 consists of 16 residues. CDR3 DNA sequence: TGTGCCAGTAGTACCTCGGGGACATTTTATAATTCACCCCTCCACTTT. Protein: CASSTSGTFYNSPLHF.

Ten or more counts support this clonotype. The chain has TRBV6-1 and TRBJ1-6; 9 bases are a match to TRBD1. The junction had 3 bases not matched to a gene; V was cut back by 3 bases and J by 6 bases. Per the germline V gene, CDR1 is MNHNS and CDR2 is SASEGT. This CDR3 is built from 15 residues. CDR3 in amino acids: CASSDWGQGNSPLHF. The CDR3 nucleotides read TGTGCCAGCAGTGATTGGGGACAGGGTAATTCACCCCTCCACTTT.

This clonotype was seen ten or more times. V is TRBV30 and J is TRBJ1-1; the D gene is possibly TRBD1 (5 bases). The V end was cut by 4 bases, the J end by 8 bases, with 14 bases between. The CDR3 spans 12 residues. Per the germline V gene, CDR1 is GTSNPN and CDR2 is SVGIG (reference sequence). The CDR3 bases are TGTGCCTGGAACCGACAGATGAAGGAAGCTTTCTTT. This sequence encodes CAWNRQMKEAFF.

Many counts were recorded for this clonotype. V gene TRBV29-1 combines with J gene TRBJ2-5, with D possibly called TRBD1 or TRBD2 (5 bases each). Germline V lookup: CDR1 SQVTM, CDR2 ANQGSEA. CDR3 size: 17 residues. The germline V and J ends were trimmed by 2 bases and 4 bases, with 23 bases remaining between them. CDR3 sequence reads: CSVEFGAVQEVRETQYF. As DNA, the CDR3 is TGCAGCGTTGAATTCGGGGCGGTTCAAGAGGTGAGAGAGACCCAGTACTTC.

This clonotype has a count of ten or more. V usage is TRBV6-1 and J usage is TRBJ1-4; D is ambiguous. Trimming took off 6 bases at V and 8 bases at J, with 10 bases between the two ends. CDR1 and CDR2 from the germline V gene are MNHNS and SASEGT. The CDR3 is 12 residues long. The CDR3 sequence is CASSPGPEKLFF. CDR3 coding DNA: TGTGCCAGCAGCCCCGGTCCCGAAAAACTGTTTTTT.

This clonotype occurred many times. The J gene is TRBJ2-1, the V gene TRBV9; 10 nucleotides match TRBD2. CDR1 SGDLS and CDR2 YYNGEE come from the germline V gene. J was trimmed by 9 bases and V by 7 bases; bases with no gene match: 10. The CDR3 spans 14 residues. CDR3 sequence: CASSALAGVGEQFF. DNA of the CDR3: TGTGCCAGCTCTGCCCTAGCGGGAGTTGGTGAGCAGTTCTTC.

This rearrangement joins TRBV29-1 to TRBJ1-3; D is uncertain. The CDR3 is 15 residues long. Germline CDR1 SQVTM, CDR2 ANQGSEA. Trimming left V 0 bases short and J 3 bases short, with 12 bases between. CDR3 DNA sequence: TGCAGCGTTGAAGATCGTTTAGGTGATGGAAACACCATATATTTT. Translated, it gives CSVEDRLGDGNTIYF.

There are many counts of this clonotype. The chain has TRBV11-2 and TRBJ2-1; D is tentatively TRBD1 or TRBD2 (5 bases each). V was trimmed by 9 bases and J by 7 bases, leaving 22 bases between them. The CDR3 is 15 residues long. CDR1 and CDR2 from the germline V gene are SGHAT and FQNNGV. CDR3 protein: CASSSRGSVGNEQFF. For the CDR3, the DNA is TGTGCCAGTTCATCTAGGGGTAGCGTCGGGAATGAGCAGTTCTTC.

This clonotype was seen a handful of times. The V call is TRBV9, the J call TRBJ2-1; D might be TRBD1 (5 bases). From germline, CDR1 is SGDLS and CDR2 YYNGEE. The ends were cut back, 3 bases at V and 5 bases at J, with 15 bases in the middle. CDR3 length: 15 amino acids. CDR3 sequence: CASSAPGAVNNEQFF. In DNA, the CDR3 is TGTGCCAGCAGCGCCCCTGGGGCAGTCAACAATGAGCAGTTCTTC.

At least ten counts were recorded for this clonotype. This sequence joins TRBV27 and TRBJ2-7; 12 bases match TRBD2. Losses at the gene ends were 5 bases for V and 3 bases for J; bases not matched to a gene: 11. Looked up from germline, CDR1 is MNHEY and CDR2 is SMNVEV (reference sequence). This CDR3 contains 17 residues. CDR3 in DNA: TGTGCCAGCAGTCCCGCCCGCGAGACTAGCGGGGGCTACGAGCAGTACTTC. Translating gives CASSPARETSGGYEQYF.